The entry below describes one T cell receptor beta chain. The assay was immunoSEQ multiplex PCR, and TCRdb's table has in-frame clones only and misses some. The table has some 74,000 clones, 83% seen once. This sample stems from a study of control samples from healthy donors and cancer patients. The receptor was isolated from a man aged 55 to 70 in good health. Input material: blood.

The CDR3 loop reads CASSQTSGTAYNEQFF. CDR3 bases: TGTGCCAGCAGCCAGACTTCCGGGACAGCCTACAATGAGCAGTTCTTC. The V gene is TRBV3-1 (or the pseudogene TRBV3-2), the J gene TRBJ2-1; 7 bases line up with TRBD1. Germline V gives CDR1 LGHDT, CDR2 YNNKEL (reference sequence). J lost 2 bases, V lost 3 bases, and 7 bases had no gene match. CDR3 length: 16 residues.